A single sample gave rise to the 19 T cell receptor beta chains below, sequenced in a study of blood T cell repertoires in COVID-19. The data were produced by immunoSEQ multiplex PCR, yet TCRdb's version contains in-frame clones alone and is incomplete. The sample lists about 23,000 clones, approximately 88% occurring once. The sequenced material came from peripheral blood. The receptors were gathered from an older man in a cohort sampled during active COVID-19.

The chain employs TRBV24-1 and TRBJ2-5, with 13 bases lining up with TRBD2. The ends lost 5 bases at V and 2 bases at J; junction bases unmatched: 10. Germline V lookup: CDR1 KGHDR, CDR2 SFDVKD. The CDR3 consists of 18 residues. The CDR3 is CATSAARTSGSWQETQYF. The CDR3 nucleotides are TGTGCCACCAGTGCCGCCCGGACTAGCGGGAGTTGGCAAGAGACCCAGTACTTC.

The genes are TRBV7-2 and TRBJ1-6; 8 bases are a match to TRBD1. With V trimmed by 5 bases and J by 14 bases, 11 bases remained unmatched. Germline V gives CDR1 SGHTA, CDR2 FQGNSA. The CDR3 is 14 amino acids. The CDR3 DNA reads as TGTGCCAGCAGCCCCCGACAGGGGCCTAGGGCCCTCCACTTT. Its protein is CASSPRQGPRALHF.

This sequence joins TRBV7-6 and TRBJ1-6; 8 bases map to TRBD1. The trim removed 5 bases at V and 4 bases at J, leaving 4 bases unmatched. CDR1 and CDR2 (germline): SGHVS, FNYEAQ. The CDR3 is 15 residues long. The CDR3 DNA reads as TGTGCCAGCAGCACAGGGGGGGGGTATAATTCACCCCTCCACTTT. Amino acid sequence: CASSTGGGYNSPLHF.

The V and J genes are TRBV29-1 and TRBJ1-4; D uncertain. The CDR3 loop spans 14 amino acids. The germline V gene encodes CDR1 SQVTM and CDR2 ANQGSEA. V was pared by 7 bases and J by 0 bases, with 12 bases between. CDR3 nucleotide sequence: TGCAGCGCCCGGGAGGGCCCAACTAATGAAAAACTGTTTTTT. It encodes CSAREGPTNEKLFF.

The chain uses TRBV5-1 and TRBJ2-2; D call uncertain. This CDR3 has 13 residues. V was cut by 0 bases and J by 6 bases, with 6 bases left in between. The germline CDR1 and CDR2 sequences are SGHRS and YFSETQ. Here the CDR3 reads CASSLVLAGELFF. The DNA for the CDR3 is TGCGCCAGCAGCTTGGTCCTCGCCGGGGAGCTGTTTTTT.

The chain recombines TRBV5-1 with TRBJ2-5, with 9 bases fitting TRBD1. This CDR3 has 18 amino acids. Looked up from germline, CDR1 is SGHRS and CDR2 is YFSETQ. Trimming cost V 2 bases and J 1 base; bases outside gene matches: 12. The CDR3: CASSFGTGRTLAQETQYF. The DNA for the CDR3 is TGCGCCAGCAGCTTCGGGACAGGGCGAACCTTAGCCCAAGAGACCCAGTACTTC.

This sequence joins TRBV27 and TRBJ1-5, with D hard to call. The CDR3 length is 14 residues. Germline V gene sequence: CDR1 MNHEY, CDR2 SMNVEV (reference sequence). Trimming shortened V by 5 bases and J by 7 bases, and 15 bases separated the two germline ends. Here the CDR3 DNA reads TGTGCCAGCAGTCCGGCCCCAAGAGGACAGCCCCAGCATTTT. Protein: CASSPAPRGQPQHF.

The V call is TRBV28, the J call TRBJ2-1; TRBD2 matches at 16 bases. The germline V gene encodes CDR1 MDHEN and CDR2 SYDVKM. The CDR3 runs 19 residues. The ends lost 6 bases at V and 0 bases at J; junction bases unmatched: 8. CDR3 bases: TGTGCCAGCAGCGGGACTAGCGGGAGGGCCCTGAGCTCCTACAATGAGCAGTTCTTC. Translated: CASSGTSGRALSSYNEQFF. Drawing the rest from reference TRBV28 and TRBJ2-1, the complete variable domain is DVKVTQSSRYLVKRTGEKVFLECVQDMDHENMFWYRQDPGLGLRLIYFSYDVKMKEKGDIPEGYSVSREKKERFSLILESASTNQTSMYLCASSGTSGRALSSYNEQFFGPGTRLTVL.

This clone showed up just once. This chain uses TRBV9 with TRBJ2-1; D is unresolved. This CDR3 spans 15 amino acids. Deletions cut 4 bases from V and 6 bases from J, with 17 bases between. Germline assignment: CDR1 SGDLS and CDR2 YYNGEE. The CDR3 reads CASSSRPGGGNEQFF. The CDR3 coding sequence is TGTGCCAGCAGCTCCCGACCCGGCGGTGGCAATGAGCAGTTCTTC.

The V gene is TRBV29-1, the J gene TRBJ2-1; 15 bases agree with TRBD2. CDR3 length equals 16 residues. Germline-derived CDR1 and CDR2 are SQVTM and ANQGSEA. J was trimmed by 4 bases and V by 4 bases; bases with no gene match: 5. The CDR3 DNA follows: TGCAGCGTTGGGACTAGCGGGAGGGCCTCGTACAATGAGCAGTTCTTC. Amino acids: CSVGTSGRASYNEQFF.

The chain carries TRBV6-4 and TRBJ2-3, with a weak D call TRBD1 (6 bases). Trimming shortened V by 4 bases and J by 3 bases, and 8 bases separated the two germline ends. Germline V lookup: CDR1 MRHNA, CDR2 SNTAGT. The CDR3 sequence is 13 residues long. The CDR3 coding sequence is TGTGCCAGCAGTGTACAGGGTACAGATACGCAGTATTTT. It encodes CASSVQGTDTQYF.

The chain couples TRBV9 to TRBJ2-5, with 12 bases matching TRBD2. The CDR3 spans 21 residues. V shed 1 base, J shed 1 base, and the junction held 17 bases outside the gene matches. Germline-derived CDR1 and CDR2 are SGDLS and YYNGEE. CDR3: CASSVRTGTPGLAGTQETQYF. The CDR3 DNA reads TGTGCCAGCAGCGTAAGGACAGGGACTCCAGGACTAGCGGGGACCCAAGAGACCCAGTACTTC.

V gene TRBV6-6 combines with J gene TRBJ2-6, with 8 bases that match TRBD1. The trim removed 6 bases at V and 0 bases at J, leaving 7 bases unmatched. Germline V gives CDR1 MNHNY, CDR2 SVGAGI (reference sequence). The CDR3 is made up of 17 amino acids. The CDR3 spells CASSRQGLSSGANVLTF. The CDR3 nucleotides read TGTGCCAGCAGCCGACAGGGGCTAAGCTCTGGGGCCAACGTCCTGACTTTC.

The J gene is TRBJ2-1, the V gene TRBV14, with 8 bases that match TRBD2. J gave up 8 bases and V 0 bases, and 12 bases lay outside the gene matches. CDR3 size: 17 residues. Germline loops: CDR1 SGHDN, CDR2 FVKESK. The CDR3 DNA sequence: TGTGCCAGCAGCCAAGAAAGGAAAGCGGGAGAGGGACATGAGCAGTTCTTC. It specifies CASSQERKAGEGHEQFF.

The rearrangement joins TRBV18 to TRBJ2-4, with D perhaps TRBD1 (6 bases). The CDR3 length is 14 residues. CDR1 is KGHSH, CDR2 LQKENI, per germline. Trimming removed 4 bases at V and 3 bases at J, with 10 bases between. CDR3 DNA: TGTGCCAGCTCACTTGGACAGAACAAAAACATTCAGTACTTC. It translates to CASSLGQNKNIQYF.

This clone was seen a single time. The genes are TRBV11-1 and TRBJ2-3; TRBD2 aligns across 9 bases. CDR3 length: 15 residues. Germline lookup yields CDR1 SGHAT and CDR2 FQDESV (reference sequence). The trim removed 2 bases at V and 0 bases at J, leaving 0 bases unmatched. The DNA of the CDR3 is TGTGCCAGCAGCTTAACTAGCGGGAGCACAGATACGCAGTATTTT. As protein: CASSLTSGSTDTQYF.

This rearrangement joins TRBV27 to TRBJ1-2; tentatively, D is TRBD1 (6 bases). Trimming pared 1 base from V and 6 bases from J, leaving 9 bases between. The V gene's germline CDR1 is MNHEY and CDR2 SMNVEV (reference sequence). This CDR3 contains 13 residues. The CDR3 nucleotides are TGTGCCAGCAGTTTATGGGGGGGCCATGGCTACACCTTC. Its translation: CASSLWGGHGYTF.

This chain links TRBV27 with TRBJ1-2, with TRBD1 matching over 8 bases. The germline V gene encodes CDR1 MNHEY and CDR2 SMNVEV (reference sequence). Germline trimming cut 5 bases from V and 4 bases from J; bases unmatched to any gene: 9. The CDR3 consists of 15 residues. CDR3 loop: CASSTPGTGSYGYTF. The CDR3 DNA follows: TGTGCCAGCAGTACCCCCGGGACAGGAAGCTATGGCTACACCTTC.

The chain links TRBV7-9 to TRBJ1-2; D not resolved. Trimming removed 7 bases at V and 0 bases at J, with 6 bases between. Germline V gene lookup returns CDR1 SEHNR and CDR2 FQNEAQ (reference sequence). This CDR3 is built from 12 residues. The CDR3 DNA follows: TGTGCCAGCACTAGTACTAACTATGGCTACACCTTC. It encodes CASTSTNYGYTF.